A single sample gave rise to the 15 T cell receptor beta chains below, sequenced in a study of cytomegalovirus exposure and HLA in healthy donors. This table comes from immunoSEQ multiplex PCR, and its TCRdb copy is limited to in-frame clones, with some not included. There are 150,000 or so clones in the sample; approximately 86% occur only once, and around 2.1% lies in the top ten. Specimen: PBMCs. Receptor source: a human donor in good health.

The J gene is TRBJ1-3, the V gene TRBV2; TRBD1 might be the D (5 bases). CDR1 is SNHLY, CDR2 FYNNEI, per germline. The length of the CDR3 is 14 residues. V lost 6 bases, J lost 2 bases, and 11 bases lay in between. CDR3 coding DNA: TGTGCCAGCAGCGACAGATTTCCTGGAAACACCATATATTTT. Residues: CASSDRFPGNTIYF.

V usage is TRBV11-1 and J usage is TRBJ2-5; weak D call: TRBD2 (6 bases). V lost 8 bases, J lost 3 bases, and 13 bases lay in between. This CDR3 is 13 amino acids long. Per the germline V gene, CDR1 is SGHAT and CDR2 is FQDESV (reference sequence). The CDR3 nucleotides read TGTGCCAGCGCCCTTGGGGGGAAAGAGACCCAGTACTTC. Translation: CASALGGKETQYF.

This clone was seen at least ten times. This chain uses TRBV6-5 with TRBJ1-2; perhaps TRBD1 as D (5 bases). Germline V gene lookup returns CDR1 MNHEY and CDR2 SVGAGI. Trimming took off 4 bases at V and 4 bases at J, with 16 bases between the two ends. The CDR3 totals 15 residues. The CDR3: CASSSTAWSPYGYTF. CDR3 sequence (DNA): TGTGCCAGCAGTTCGACAGCTTGGTCCCCCTATGGCTACACCTTC.

The rearrangement links TRBV7-6 to TRBJ1-1, with D possibly being TRBD1 (6 bases). There are 15 residues in the CDR3. Germline V gives CDR1 SGHVS, CDR2 FNYEAQ. The ends were cut back, 0 bases at V and 4 bases at J, with 12 bases in the middle. CDR3 sequence (DNA): TGTGCCAGCAGCTTAGCAACCGACAGGATCACTGAAGCTTTCTTT. Its translation is CASSLATDRITEAFF.

This clone is a singleton in its sample. The chain has TRBV28 and TRBJ2-1; D is possibly TRBD1 (6 bases). Germline values: CDR1 MDHEN, CDR2 SYDVKM. Trimming took 3 bases from V and 7 from J, leaving 10 bases between them. The CDR3 has 13 residues. The CDR3 sequence is CASSFQGINEQFF. CDR3 nucleotide sequence: TGTGCCAGCAGTTTCCAGGGGATAAATGAGCAGTTCTTC.

J is TRBJ2-5 and V is TRBV7-3; the match to TRBD1 covers 9 bases. The CDR3 spans 13 residues. Germline-derived CDR1 and CDR2 are SGHTA and FQGTGA. Trimming at V came to 6 bases and at J to 5 bases, leaving 4 bases not matched to a gene. The CDR3 bases are TGTGCCAGCAGTCCCGGGACAGGGGAGACCCAGTACTTC. It specifies CASSPGTGETQYF.

The chain has TRBV18 and TRBJ1-1, with a weak D call TRBD1 (6 bases). This CDR3 is built from 14 residues. V was pared by 6 bases and J by 6 bases, with 17 bases between. The germline gives CDR1 KGHSH, CDR2 LQKENI. CDR3 nucleotides: TGTGCCAGCTCGGAGTATGGGGGGGGCCCTGAAGCTTTCTTT. It codes for CASSEYGGGPEAFF.

The chain uses TRBV2 and TRBJ2-7; D not resolved. The CDR3 is made up of 14 amino acids. The V end lost 0 bases, the J end lost 6 bases, and 12 bases lay between the germline ends. From germline, CDR1 is SNHLY and CDR2 FYNNEI. Here the CDR3 reads CASSEAPGTVEQYF. In DNA form, the CDR3 reads TGTGCCAGCAGTGAAGCCCCCGGAACAGTCGAGCAGTACTTC.

V and J are TRBV27 and TRBJ2-3; D uncertain. V lost 5 bases, J lost 0 bases, and 6 bases lay in between. The germline CDR1 and CDR2 sequences are MNHEY and SMNVEV (reference sequence). The CDR3 covers 13 residues. CDR3 region: CASSRVSTDTQYF. For the CDR3, the DNA is TGTGCCAGCAGTCGAGTCAGCACAGATACGCAGTATTTT.

Only a few counts were recorded for this clone. This chain links TRBV29-1 with TRBJ2-3; 10 bases are shared with TRBD2. V lost 1 base and J lost 0; bases outside the gene matches: 10. CDR3 length: 18 residues. Germline loops: CDR1 SQVTM, CDR2 ANQGSEA. The CDR3 sequence is CSVEGWGSGRASTDTQYF. DNA for the CDR3: TGCAGCGTTGAAGGTTGGGGGAGCGGGAGGGCGAGCACAGATACGCAGTATTTT.

The genes are TRBV15 and TRBJ2-1; 9 bases are shared with TRBD2. CDR1 is LNHNV and CDR2 is YYDKDF in the germline V gene (reference sequence). The CDR3 is 15 amino acids. Trimming cost V 1 base and J 4 bases; bases outside gene matches: 2. The CDR3 protein is CATSRALAGYNEQFF. The CDR3 coding sequence is TGTGCCACCAGCAGAGCCCTAGCGGGGTACAATGAGCAGTTCTTC.

The chain carries TRBV6-6 and TRBJ1-2; D is possibly TRBD1 (6 bases). Germline V gene data show CDR1 as MNHNY and CDR2 as SVGAGI (reference sequence). The CDR3 extends over 14 amino acids. V lost 6 bases and J lost 2, with 13 bases in between. CDR3 region: CASRSQGSNYGYTF. The CDR3, as DNA: TGTGCCAGCAGGTCACAGGGAAGCAACTATGGCTACACCTTC.

V gene TRBV11-2 combines with J gene TRBJ1-6; 10 bases agree with TRBD1. CDR3 length equals 17 residues. V shed 5 bases, J shed 4 bases, and the junction held 8 bases outside the gene matches. Germline values: CDR1 SGHAT, CDR2 FQNNGV. Written as DNA, the CDR3 is TGTGCCAGCAGCCACCCGACAGGGGGCGTTTATAATTCACCCCTCCACTTT. Translating it yields CASSHPTGGVYNSPLHF.

This chain uses TRBV10-3 with TRBJ2-5; 7 positions match TRBD2. V lost 3 bases to trimming and J lost 4 bases; unmatched junction nucleotides: 2. The V gene's germline CDR1 is ENHRY and CDR2 SYGVKD. The CDR3 consists of 13 residues. CDR3 coding DNA: TGTGCCATCAGTGATTGGGGGGGAGAGACCCAGTACTTC. Translated: CAISDWGGETQYF.

J is TRBJ1-5 and V is TRBV19, with D unclear. The CDR3 contains 16 residues. V was pared by 7 bases and J by 0 bases, with 16 bases between. Germline CDR1 LNHDA, CDR2 SQIVND (reference sequence). CDR3: CASISQREYSNQPQHF. Here the CDR3 DNA reads TGTGCCAGTATTTCCCAGAGGGAATATAGCAATCAGCCCCAGCATTTT. Full variable domain (outside the CDR3, taken from reference TRBV19 and TRBJ1-5): DGGITQSPKYLFRKEGQNVTLSCEQNLNHDAMYWYRQDPGQGLRLIYYSQIVNDFQKGDIAEGYSVSREKKESFPLTVTSAQKNPTAFYLCASISQREYSNQPQHFGDGTRLSIL.